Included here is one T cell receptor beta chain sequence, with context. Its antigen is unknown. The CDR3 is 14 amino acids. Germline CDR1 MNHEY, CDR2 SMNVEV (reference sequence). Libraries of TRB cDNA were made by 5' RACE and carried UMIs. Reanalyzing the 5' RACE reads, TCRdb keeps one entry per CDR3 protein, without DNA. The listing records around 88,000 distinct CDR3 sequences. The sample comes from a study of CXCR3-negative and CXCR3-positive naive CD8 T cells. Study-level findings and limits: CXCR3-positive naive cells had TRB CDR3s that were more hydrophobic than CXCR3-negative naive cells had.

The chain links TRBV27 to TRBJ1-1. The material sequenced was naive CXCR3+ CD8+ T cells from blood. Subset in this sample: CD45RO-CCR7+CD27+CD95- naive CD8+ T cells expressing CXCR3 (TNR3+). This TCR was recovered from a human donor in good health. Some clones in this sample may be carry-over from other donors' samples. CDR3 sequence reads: CASSFRTGVTEAFF.